This T cell receptor beta chain appears in the sequencing data of a study of identical twins. General observations from the study: High-abundance cord blood beta clonotypes had fewer insertions; memory repertoires showed none.

This CDR3 is built from 17 residues. CDR1 and CDR2 (germline): LGHNA, YSLEER. Trimming cost V 4 bases and J 0 bases, with 13 bases left between them. In this sample, this clonotype turned up a few times. The antigen remains undetermined. A single record per CDR3 protein comes from TCRdb applying MiXCR to the 5' RACE reads. The table lists 600,000 to 700,000 distinct CDR3 sequences, 21% of them singletons. The data also belong to a second study, concerning T cells expressing NK-cell markers.

The receptor comes from a woman aged 18-29 years in good health. Sequenced sample: PBMCs. V is TRBV4-3 and J is TRBJ2-6; no definite D call. The CDR3 nucleotides are TGCGCCAGCAGCCTTCGACGTGGGCACTCTGGGGCCAACGTCCTGACTTTC. The encoded protein is CASSLRRGHSGANVLTF.